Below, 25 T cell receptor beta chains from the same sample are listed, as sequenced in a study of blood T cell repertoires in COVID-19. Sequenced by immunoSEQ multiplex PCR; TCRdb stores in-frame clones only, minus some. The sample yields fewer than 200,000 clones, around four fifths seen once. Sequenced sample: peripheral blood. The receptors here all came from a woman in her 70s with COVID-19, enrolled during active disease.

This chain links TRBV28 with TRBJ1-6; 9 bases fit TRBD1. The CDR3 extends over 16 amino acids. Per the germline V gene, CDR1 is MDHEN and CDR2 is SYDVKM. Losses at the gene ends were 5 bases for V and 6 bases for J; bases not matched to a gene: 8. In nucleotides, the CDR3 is TGTGCCAGCAGTCTACCACCGGGACAGGGTAATTCACCCCTCCACTTT. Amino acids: CASSLPPGQGNSPLHF.

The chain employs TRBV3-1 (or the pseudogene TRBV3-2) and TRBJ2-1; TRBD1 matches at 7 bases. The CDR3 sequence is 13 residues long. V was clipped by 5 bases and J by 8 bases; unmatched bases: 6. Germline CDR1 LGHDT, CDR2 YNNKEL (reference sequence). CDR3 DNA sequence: TGTGCCAGCAGCTACCGAGGACAGGATGAGCAGTTCTTC. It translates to CASSYRGQDEQFF.

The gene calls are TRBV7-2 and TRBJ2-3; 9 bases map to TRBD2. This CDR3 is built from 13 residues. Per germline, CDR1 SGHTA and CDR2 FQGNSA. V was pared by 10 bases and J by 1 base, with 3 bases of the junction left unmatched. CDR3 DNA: TGTGCCACCTTAGCGGGAGGCACAGATACGCAGTATTTT. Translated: CATLAGGTDTQYF.

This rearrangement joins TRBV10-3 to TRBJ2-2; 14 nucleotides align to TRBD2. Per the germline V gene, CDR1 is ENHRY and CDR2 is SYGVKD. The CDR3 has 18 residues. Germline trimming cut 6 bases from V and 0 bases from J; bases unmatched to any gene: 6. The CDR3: CAISQTSGRAANTGELFF. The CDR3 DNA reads TGTGCCATCAGCCAGACTAGCGGGAGGGCTGCGAACACCGGGGAGCTGTTTTTT.

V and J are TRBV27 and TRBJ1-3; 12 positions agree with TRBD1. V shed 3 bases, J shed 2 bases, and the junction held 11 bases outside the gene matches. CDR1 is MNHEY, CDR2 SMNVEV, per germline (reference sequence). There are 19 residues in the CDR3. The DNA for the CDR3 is TGTGCCAGCAGTTTTATCGGGACAGGGGGCATTTATACTGGAAACACCATATATTTT. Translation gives CASSFIGTGGIYTGNTIYF.

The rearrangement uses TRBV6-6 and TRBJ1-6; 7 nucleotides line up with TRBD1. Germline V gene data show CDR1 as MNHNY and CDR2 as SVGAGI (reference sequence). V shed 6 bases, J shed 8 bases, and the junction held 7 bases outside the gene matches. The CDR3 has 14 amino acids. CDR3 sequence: CASRQTGHHSPLHF. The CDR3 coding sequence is TGTGCCAGCAGGCAGACAGGGCATCATTCACCCCTCCACTTT.

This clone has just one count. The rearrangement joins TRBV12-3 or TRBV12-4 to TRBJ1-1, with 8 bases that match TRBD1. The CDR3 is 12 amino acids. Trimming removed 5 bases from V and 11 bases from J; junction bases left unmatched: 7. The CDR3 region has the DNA TGTGCCAGCAGTCCCTGGGACAGGCAGGCTTTCTTT. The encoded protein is CASSPWDRQAFF.

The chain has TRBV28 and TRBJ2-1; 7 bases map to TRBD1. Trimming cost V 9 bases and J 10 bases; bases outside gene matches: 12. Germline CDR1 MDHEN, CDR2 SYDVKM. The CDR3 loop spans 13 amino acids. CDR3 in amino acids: CASLTDRADEQFF. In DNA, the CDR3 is TGTGCCAGTTTGACCGACAGGGCTGACGAGCAGTTCTTC.

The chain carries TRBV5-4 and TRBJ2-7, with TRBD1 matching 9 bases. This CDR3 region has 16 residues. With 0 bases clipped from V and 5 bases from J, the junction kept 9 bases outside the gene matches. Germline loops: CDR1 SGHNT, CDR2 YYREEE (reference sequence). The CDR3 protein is CASSLGLGTGIHEQYF. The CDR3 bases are TGTGCCAGCAGCTTGGGCCTCGGGACAGGGATCCACGAGCAGTACTTC.

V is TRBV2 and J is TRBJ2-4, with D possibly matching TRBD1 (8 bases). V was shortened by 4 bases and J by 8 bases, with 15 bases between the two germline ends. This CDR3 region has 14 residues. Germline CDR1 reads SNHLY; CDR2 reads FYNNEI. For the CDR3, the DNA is TGTGCCAGCAGTGCTAACAGGGGGGGAGACATTCAGTACTTC. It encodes CASSANRGGDIQYF.

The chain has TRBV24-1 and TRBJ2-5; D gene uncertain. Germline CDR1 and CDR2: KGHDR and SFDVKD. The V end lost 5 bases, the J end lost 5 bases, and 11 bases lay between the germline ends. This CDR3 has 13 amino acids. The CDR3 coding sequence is TGTGCCACCAGTGGAGGCGCGAAGGAGACCCAGTACTTC. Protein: CATSGGAKETQYF.

The CDR3 DNA is TGTGCCAGCTCACCAACGACGGGAGGTACCTACGAGCAGTACTTC. Residues: CASSPTTGGTYEQYF. The chain employs TRBV18 and TRBJ2-7; TRBD2 matches 7 bases. Per germline, CDR1 KGHSH and CDR2 LQKENI. The CDR3 runs to 15 residues. Trimming cost V 2 bases and J 2 bases; bases outside gene matches: 6.

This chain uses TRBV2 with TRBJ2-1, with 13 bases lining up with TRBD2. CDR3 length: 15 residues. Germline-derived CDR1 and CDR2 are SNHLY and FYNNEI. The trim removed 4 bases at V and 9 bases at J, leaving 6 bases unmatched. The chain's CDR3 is CASSGTSGRTAEQFF. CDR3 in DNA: TGTGCCAGCAGTGGGACTAGCGGGAGAACGGCTGAGCAGTTCTTC. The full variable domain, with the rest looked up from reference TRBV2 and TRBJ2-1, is EPEVTQTPSHQVTQMGQEVILRCVPISNHLYFYWYRQILGQKVEFLVSFYNNEISEKSEIFDDQFSVERPDGSNFTLKIRSTKLEDSAMYFCASSGTSGRTAEQFFGPGTRLTVL.

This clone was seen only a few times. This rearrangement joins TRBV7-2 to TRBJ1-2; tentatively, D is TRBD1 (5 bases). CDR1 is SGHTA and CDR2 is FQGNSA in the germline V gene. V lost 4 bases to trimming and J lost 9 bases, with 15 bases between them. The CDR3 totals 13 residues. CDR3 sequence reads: CASSSATAGRYTF. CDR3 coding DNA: TGTGCCAGCAGCTCCGCGACAGCGGGACGCTACACCTTC.

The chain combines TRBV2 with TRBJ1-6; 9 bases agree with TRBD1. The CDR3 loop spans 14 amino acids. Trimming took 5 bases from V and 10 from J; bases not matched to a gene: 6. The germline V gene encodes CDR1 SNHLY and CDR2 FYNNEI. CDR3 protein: CASSQTGGRSPLHF. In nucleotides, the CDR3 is TGTGCCAGCAGTCAGACAGGGGGTAGGTCACCCCTCCACTTT.

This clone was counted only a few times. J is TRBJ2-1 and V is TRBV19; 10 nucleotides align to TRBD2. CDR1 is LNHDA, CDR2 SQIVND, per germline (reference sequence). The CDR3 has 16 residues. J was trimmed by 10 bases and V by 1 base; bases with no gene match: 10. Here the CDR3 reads CASSIGRLAGAKEQFF. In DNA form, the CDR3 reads TGTGCCAGTAGTATAGGGCGGCTAGCGGGAGCGAAAGAGCAGTTCTTC.

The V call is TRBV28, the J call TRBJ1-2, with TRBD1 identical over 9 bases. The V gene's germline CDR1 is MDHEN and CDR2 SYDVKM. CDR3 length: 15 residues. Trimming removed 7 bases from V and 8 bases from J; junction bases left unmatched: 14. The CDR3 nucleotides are TGTGCCAGCACCCCTACGGGACAGGGAAATCGGGGCTACACCTTC. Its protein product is CASTPTGQGNRGYTF.

CDR3 nucleotide sequence: TGTGCCAGCAGTTTCTCGACAGGGAGGTCTCAGCCCCAGCATTTT. The encoded protein is CASSFSTGRSQPQHF. The rearrangement uses TRBV6-2 or TRBV6-3 and TRBJ1-5; 7 bases map to TRBD1. Germline CDR1 and CDR2: MNHEY and SVGEGT. V lost 4 bases, J lost 6 bases, and 9 bases stayed unmatched. The CDR3 covers 15 residues.

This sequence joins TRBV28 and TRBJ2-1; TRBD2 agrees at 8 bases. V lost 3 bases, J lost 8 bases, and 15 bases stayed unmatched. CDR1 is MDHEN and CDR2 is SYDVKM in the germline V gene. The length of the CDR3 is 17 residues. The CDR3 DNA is TGTGCCAGCAGTTTCCCCACCAGCGGGAGCGGATCCTATGAGCAGTTCTTC. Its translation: CASSFPTSGSGSYEQFF.

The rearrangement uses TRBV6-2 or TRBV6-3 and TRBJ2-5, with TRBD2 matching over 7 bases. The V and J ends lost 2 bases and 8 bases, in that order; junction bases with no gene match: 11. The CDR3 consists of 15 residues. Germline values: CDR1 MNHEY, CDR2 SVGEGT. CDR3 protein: CASSYPRELAVTQYF. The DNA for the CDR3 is TGTGCCAGCAGTTACCCGCGGGAGTTGGCGGTTACCCAGTACTTC.

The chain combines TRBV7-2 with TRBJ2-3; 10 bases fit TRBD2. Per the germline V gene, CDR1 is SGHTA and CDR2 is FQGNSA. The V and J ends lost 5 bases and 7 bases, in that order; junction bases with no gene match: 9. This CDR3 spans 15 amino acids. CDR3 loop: CASSNLAGVMNTQYF. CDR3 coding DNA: TGTGCCAGCAGCAATCTAGCGGGAGTTATGAATACGCAGTATTTT.

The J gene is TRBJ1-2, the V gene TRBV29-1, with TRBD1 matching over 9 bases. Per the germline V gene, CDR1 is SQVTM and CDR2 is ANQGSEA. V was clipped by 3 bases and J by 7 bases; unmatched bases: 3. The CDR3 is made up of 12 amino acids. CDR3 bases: TGCAGCGTTGAGGGGGACAGGGTTGGCTACACCTTC. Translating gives CSVEGDRVGYTF.

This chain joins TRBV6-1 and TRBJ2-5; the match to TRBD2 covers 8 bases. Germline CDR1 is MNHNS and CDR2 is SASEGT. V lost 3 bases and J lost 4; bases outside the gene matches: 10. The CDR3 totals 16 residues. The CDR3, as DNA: TGTGCCAGCAGTGATGTTAGCGGGGCCCGGCGAGAGACCCAGTACTTC. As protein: CASSDVSGARRETQYF.

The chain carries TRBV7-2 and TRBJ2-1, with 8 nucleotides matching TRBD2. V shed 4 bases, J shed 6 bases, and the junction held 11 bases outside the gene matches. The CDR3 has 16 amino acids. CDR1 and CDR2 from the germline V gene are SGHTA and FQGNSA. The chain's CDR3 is CASSSRAGVIPNEQFF. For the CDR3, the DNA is TGTGCCAGCAGCTCCAGAGCGGGAGTTATACCCAATGAGCAGTTCTTC.

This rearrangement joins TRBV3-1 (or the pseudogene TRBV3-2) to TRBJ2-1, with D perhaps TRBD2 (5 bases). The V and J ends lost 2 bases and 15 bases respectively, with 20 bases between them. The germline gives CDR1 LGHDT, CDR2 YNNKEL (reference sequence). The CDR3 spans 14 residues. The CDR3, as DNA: TGTGCCAGCAGCCAAAACCCGGAGAGGGTTACCCCGTTCTTC. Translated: CASSQNPERVTPFF.